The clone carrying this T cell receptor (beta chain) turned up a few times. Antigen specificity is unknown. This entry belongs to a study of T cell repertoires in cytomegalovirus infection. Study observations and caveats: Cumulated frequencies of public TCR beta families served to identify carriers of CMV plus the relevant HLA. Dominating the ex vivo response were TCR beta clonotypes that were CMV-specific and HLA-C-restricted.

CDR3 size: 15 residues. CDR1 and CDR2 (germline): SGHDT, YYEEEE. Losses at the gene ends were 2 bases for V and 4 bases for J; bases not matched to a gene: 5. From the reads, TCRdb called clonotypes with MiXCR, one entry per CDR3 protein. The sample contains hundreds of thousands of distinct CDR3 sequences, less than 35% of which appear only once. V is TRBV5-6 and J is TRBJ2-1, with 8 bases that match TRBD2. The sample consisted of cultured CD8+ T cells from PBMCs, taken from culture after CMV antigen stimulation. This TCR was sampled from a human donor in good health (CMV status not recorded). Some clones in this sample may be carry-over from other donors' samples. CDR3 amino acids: CASSFVSGVYNEQFF. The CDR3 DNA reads TGTGCCAGCAGCTTCGTTAGCGGGGTTTACAATGAGCAGTTCTTC.